This T cell receptor beta chain was sequenced for a study of T cell responses to AZD1222 COVID-19 vaccine. Study-wide background: Pooled together were second doses at about 4 or about 12 weeks.

TCRdb's copy holds only in-frame clones and misses some; the assay was immunoSEQ multiplex PCR. Of about 140,000 clones listed, under 95% were seen once; the top ten hold over 1.3%. Findings of the study overall: Per reports, nearly half of all spike-specific TCRs target regions that are unmutated in variants.

Comments on this clone: Its antigen is not known.

Trimming removed 5 bases at V and 0 bases at J, with 20 bases between. The CDR3 has 17 residues. The germline V gene has CDR1 SGHNT and CDR2 YYREEE (reference sequence). This sequence was found in an adult in good health. The chain combines TRBV5-4 with TRBJ1-1; TRBD1 is a possible D gene (5 bases). The source material was peripheral blood, sampled on day 0 of AZD1222 vaccination. CDR3 in amino acids: CASRLGGGQGMNTEAFF. The DNA of the CDR3 is TGTGCCAGCAGGCTGGGGGGGGGTCAAGGGATGAACACTGAAGCTTTCTTT.